The 20 T cell receptor beta chains presented below share a single source sample, sequenced in a study of regulatory T cells in long-lasting Graves disease. iRepertoire HTBI primers and Arm-PCR of CDR3 regions built TCR beta libraries. TCRdb used MiXCR to reprocess the multiplex PCR reads, holding one entry per CDR3 protein. Altogether a few hundred thousand distinct CDR3 sequences are present, 20% to 25% being singletons, with the ten largest covering around 13%. The time point was: newly diagnosed GD, antithyroid drugs for less than 3 months. From RNA extracted from PBMCs, the TCR library was made. This specimen was peripheral blood mononuclear cells (PBMCs), taken at new diagnosis, from a patient treated with antithyroid drugs. These receptors came from a female donor with Graves disease.

This clonotype was seen a few times. Possible read error: a much larger clone is one base away. This chain links TRBV11-1 with TRBJ2-1, with a weak D call TRBD1 (6 bases). The CDR3 is 15 residues long. Germline lookup yields CDR1 SGHAT and CDR2 FQDESV (reference sequence). The CDR3 sequence: CVSSPGQGYDNEQFF. Here the CDR3 DNA reads TGTGTCAGCAGCCCGGGGCAGGGGTATGACAATGAGCAGTTCTTC.

This clonotype was seen repeatedly, ten times or more. J is TRBJ2-1 and V is TRBV7-2; no clear D. Trimming removed 3 bases at V and 4 bases at J, with 7 bases between. The CDR3 has 13 residues. The germline gives CDR1 SGHTA, CDR2 FQGNSA. As DNA, the CDR3 is TGTGCCAGCAGCTTTGACACGTACAATGAGCAGTTCTTC. It encodes CASSFDTYNEQFF.

In the case of this clonotype: A read error is likely here: a far larger clone is one base away. The V call is TRBV7-2, the J call TRBJ2-7; TRBD2 matches 8 bases. CDR3 length: 18 amino acids. Germline CDR1 and CDR2: SGHTA and FQGNSA. The CDR3 sequence is CVSSPVNRRAGVSYEQYF. The CDR3 nucleotides are TGTGTCAGCAGCCCGGTAAATCGACGAGCGGGAGTCTCCTACGAGCAGTACTTC.

Many counts were recorded for this clonotype. The genes are TRBV7-9 and TRBJ1-5; 7 nucleotides match TRBD1. The CDR3 sequence is 14 residues long. CDR1 SEHNR and CDR2 FQNEAQ come from the germline V gene (reference sequence). J gave up 6 bases and V 1 base, and 3 bases lay outside the gene matches. The CDR3 loop is CASSLEGGGQPQHF. CDR3 coding DNA: TGTGCCAGCAGCTTAGAAGGGGGCGGTCAGCCCCAGCATTTT.

J is TRBJ2-7 and V is TRBV5-1; 12 bases line up with TRBD2. V lost 2 bases to trimming and J lost 5 bases; unmatched junction nucleotides: 2. Germline CDR1 reads SGHRS; CDR2 reads YFSETQ. The CDR3 length is 14 residues. CDR3 loop: CASSFRLAGDEQYF. As DNA, the CDR3 is TGCGCCAGCAGCTTCCGACTAGCGGGAGACGAGCAGTACTTC.

The table lists this clonotype with a few counts. The DNA of the CDR3 is TGTGCCAGCAGTGAACCCCTAGCGGGGGGGATCTACGAGCAGTACTTC. The encoded protein is CASSEPLAGGIYEQYF. The V gene is TRBV6-1, the J gene TRBJ2-7, with TRBD2 matching 12 bases. Losses at the gene ends were 2 bases for V and 3 bases for J; bases not matched to a gene: 5. The CDR3 is 16 residues long. Germline CDR1 MNHNS, CDR2 SASEGT.

This clonotype was seen repeatedly, ten times or more. This chain connects TRBV7-9 to TRBJ1-2; D is ambiguous. Per the germline V gene, CDR1 is SEHNR and CDR2 is FQNEAQ (reference sequence). The CDR3 totals 17 residues. V was trimmed by 5 bases and J by 4 bases, leaving 23 bases between them. DNA for the CDR3: TGTGCCAGCAGCCGACATCGAGGAGGCAGGCCCATCTATGGCTACACCTTC. It codes for CASSRHRGGRPIYGYTF. The variable domain in full, completed from reference TRBV7-9 and TRBJ1-2, reads DTGVSQNPRHKITKRGQNVTFRCDPISEHNRLYWYRQTLGQGPEFLTYFQNEAQLEKSRLLSDRFSAERPKGSFSTLEIQRTEQGDSAMYLCASSRHRGGRPIYGYTFGSGTRLTVV.

This clonotype was observed a handful of times. The genes are TRBV19 and TRBJ1-3; D unclear. Germline V gives CDR1 LNHDA, CDR2 SQIVND (reference sequence). V dropped 4 bases and J dropped 0 bases, with 13 bases sitting between them. This CDR3 comprises 16 residues. The CDR3 nucleotides read TGTGCCAGTAGTACCCTGAGACCGCACTCTGGAAACACCATATATTTT. It translates to CASSTLRPHSGNTIYF.

The chain links TRBV6-1 to TRBJ1-1; TRBD1 is a possible D gene (5 bases). Germline V lookup: CDR1 MNHNS, CDR2 SASEGT. With 1 base removed from V and 4 bases from J, the gap between germline ends came to 10 bases. CDR3 size: 14 residues. CDR3 sequence: CASSEETGSTEAFF. The CDR3 bases are TGTGCCAGCAGTGAAGAAACAGGTTCCACTGAAGCTTTCTTT.

The V call is TRBV7-3, the J call TRBJ1-1; D not resolved. CDR3 length: 15 amino acids. V lost 5 bases to trimming and J lost 3 bases, with 16 bases between them. The germline V gene encodes CDR1 SGHTA and CDR2 FQGTGA. CDR3 in DNA: TGTGCCAGCAGCCAAAACTCGAGGGCTGACACTGAAGCTTTCTTT. This encodes CASSQNSRADTEAFF.

V is TRBV12-3 or TRBV12-4 and J is TRBJ2-5, with 13 nucleotides matching TRBD2. Trimming at V came to 5 bases and at J to 5 bases, leaving 5 bases not matched to a gene. The CDR3 totals 15 residues. As DNA, the CDR3 is TGTGCCAGCAGTCTAACTAGCGGGGGGGCTGAGACCCAGTACTTC. Translated: CASSLTSGGAETQYF.

This clonotype was counted many times. The chain is built from TRBV2 and TRBJ1-5, with D tentatively TRBD1 (6 bases). The V gene's germline CDR1 is SNHLY and CDR2 FYNNEI. Trimming pared 4 bases from V and 6 bases from J, leaving 16 bases between. CDR3 size: 15 residues. In DNA form, the CDR3 reads TGTGCCAGCAGTGGGGACGGGGGGCGAAGTCAGCCCCAGCATTTT. It translates to CASSGDGGRSQPQHF. The full variable domain, with the rest looked up from reference TRBV2 and TRBJ1-5, is EPEVTQTPSHQVTQMGQEVILRCVPISNHLYFYWYRQILGQKVEFLVSFYNNEISEKSEIFDDQFSVERPDGSNFTLKIRSTKLEDSAMYFCASSGDGGRSQPQHFGDGTRLSIL.

This clonotype has ten or more counts. This chain joins TRBV11-2 and TRBJ2-7; 7 bases are a match to TRBD2. This CDR3 is built from 16 residues. Germline values: CDR1 SGHAT, CDR2 FQNNGV. J lost 7 bases, V lost 4 bases, and 16 bases had no gene match. CDR3 nucleotide sequence: TGTGCCAGCAGCTCGTGGGAGGGGCGCATAAAGTTTGAGCAGTACTTC. Its protein product is CASSSWEGRIKFEQYF.

This clonotype was seen more than once but under ten times. This chain links TRBV5-6 with TRBJ1-2; 8 bases map to TRBD1. Germline assignment: CDR1 SGHDT and CDR2 YYEEEE. This CDR3 is built from 14 residues. Trimming removed 4 bases from V and 7 bases from J; junction bases left unmatched: 9. The CDR3 loop is CASSLWTGWGGYTF. The CDR3 DNA reads TGTGCCAGCAGCCTATGGACAGGGTGGGGTGGCTACACCTTC.

This clonotype was seen repeatedly, ten times or more. The chain is built from TRBV7-3 and TRBJ2-7, with D maybe TRBD1 (6 bases). Germline V gene sequence: CDR1 SGHTA, CDR2 FQGTGA. CDR3 length: 18 residues. V was trimmed by 5 bases and J by 2 bases, leaving 25 bases between them. This CDR3 reads CASSPGQLLRPSPYEQYF. The DNA of the CDR3 is TGTGCCAGCAGCCCTGGACAGCTACTTAGGCCTTCCCCCTACGAGCAGTACTTC. Complete variable domain (other parts from reference TRBV7-3 and TRBJ2-7): GAGVSQTPSNKVTEKGKYVELRCDPISGHTALYWYRQSLGQGPEFLIYFQGTGAADDSGLPNDRFFAVRPEGSVSTLKIQRTERGDSAVYLCASSPGQLLRPSPYEQYFGPGTRLTVT.

This clonotype was detected only a few times. The chain links TRBV14 to TRBJ2-1, with 8 bases matching TRBD2. Germline CDR1 SGHDN, CDR2 FVKESK. V lost 5 bases to trimming and J lost 6 bases; unmatched junction nucleotides: 6. This CDR3 comprises 14 residues. CDR3 amino acids: CASSVTGTSNEQFF. The CDR3 coding sequence is TGTGCCAGCAGCGTCACCGGGACTAGCAATGAGCAGTTCTTC. The entire variable domain, with the rest obtained from reference TRBV14 and TRBJ2-1, is as follows: EAGVTQFPSHSVIEKGQTVTLRCDPISGHDNLYWYRRVMGKEIKFLLHFVKESKQDESGMPNNRFLAERTGGTYSTLKVQPAELEDSGVYFCASSVTGTSNEQFFGPGTRLTVL.

This clonotype was detected many times. The chain combines TRBV6-2 or TRBV6-3 with TRBJ1-1; D is uncertain. The CDR3 is made up of 16 amino acids. Deletions cut 6 bases from V and 1 base from J, with 18 bases between. Germline V gene lookup returns CDR1 MNHEY and CDR2 SVGEGT. The CDR3 DNA reads as TGTGCCAGCAGGCCTGTTGGAGCGCAGACGAACACTGAAGCTTTCTTT. Translation: CASRPVGAQTNTEAFF.

The table lists this clonotype with many counts. This chain joins TRBV6-2 or TRBV6-3 and TRBJ2-3; a weak D match, TRBD2 (5 bases). This CDR3 is 17 amino acids long. Germline V gene lookup returns CDR1 MNHEY and CDR2 SVGEGT. V was cut by 0 bases and J by 0 bases, with 13 bases left in between. The CDR3 is CASSYSNSGKSTDTQYF. For the CDR3, the DNA is TGTGCCAGCAGTTACTCGAATTCCGGGAAGAGCACAGATACGCAGTATTTT.

The J gene is TRBJ1-5, the V gene TRBV6-1, with TRBD1 identical over 9 bases. The CDR3 runs 14 residues. Germline CDR1 reads MNHNS; CDR2 reads SASEGT. The V gene end was trimmed by 6 bases and the J gene end by 6 bases; junction bases not matched to a gene: 6. The CDR3: CASSPGTGTQPQHF. As DNA, the CDR3 is TGTGCCAGCAGCCCCGGGACAGGGACTCAGCCCCAGCATTTT.

This clonotype was seen a handful of times. This sequence joins TRBV5-4 and TRBJ2-7, with 8 bases lining up with TRBD2. The trim removed 3 bases at V and 6 bases at J, leaving 11 bases unmatched. CDR1 SGHNT and CDR2 YYREEE come from the germline V gene (reference sequence). The CDR3 runs 15 residues. CDR3 sequence (DNA): TGTGCCAGCAGCTCCACTAGCGGCCCCACGGGCGAGCAGTACTTC. Its translation: CASSSTSGPTGEQYF.